This T cell receptor (beta chain) is from a study of tumor-infiltrating lymphocytes in primary liver carcinoma. Looking at the study overall: Primary liver carcinoma, confirmed by histopathology, was surgically resected. The study included patients who were men and women aged 30 to 69 years. Recorded tumor stage was T1-T3 N0M0, with diameters of about 4 to 10 cm. Overall study results and limits: Tumor-adjacent and tumor-blood pairs displayed less overlap than did pairs of tumor regions.

The blood RNA (from unsorted whole blood) was obtained, and germline DNA was also extracted. A primer in the constant region served to generate TCR beta cDNA from 450 to 600 ng of total RNA. Slightly modified ARM-PCR served as the procedure for the TCR beta libraries. These libraries came from three rounds of nested multiplex PCR. Amplification in the first two PCR rounds was performed using TRBV1-TRBV30 forward primers and a C-beta reverse primer for about 10 cycles each. One entry per CDR3 protein results from TCRdb running MiXCR on the multiplex PCR reads. The sample has around 330,000 distinct CDR3 sequences, roughly 60% seen once. Comments on this clonotype: No antigen is known for it. Just one base apart from a much larger clone, this may be a read error.

The CDR3 is made up of 12 amino acids. The sample was peripheral blood. The source is a woman aged 30 to 39 with primary liver carcinoma and hepatitis B virus infection. The V and J genes are TRBV12-3 or TRBV12-4 and TRBJ1-2; D unresolved. CDR3 coding DNA: TGTACCAGCAGTTTAAGCCCCTATGGCTACACCTTC. Translating gives CTSSLSPYGYTF.